This TCR beta chain was identified during a study of T cells in Graves' hyperthyroidism and ophthalmopathy. This clonotype was counted at least ten times. As yet, its antigen is unknown. Study conclusions and caveats: In validation, the model predicted ophthalmopathy. These predictions came a median roughly six months before onset.

The TCR beta CDR3 regions underwent amplification using RNA transcripts as the source. First-round RT-PCR with HTBI primers amplified the TCR CDR3 region. Each CDR3 protein is one row after TCRdb ran MiXCR on the multiplex PCR reads. The table has almost 350,000 distinct CDR3 sequences, 15% to 20% seen once. Clinical symptoms, serum thyroxine, TRAb, thyroid ultrasound and orbital computed tomography established diagnosis. V lost 3 bases to trimming and J lost 4 bases; unmatched junction nucleotides: 8. The CDR3 loop spans 15 amino acids. The sample consisted of blood. This TCR was sampled from a woman in her forties with Graves' ophthalmopathy. The chain couples TRBV12-3 or TRBV12-4 to TRBJ2-7, with 8 nucleotides matching TRBD2. CDR3: CASSLFFGREYEQYF. In DNA form, the CDR3 reads TGTGCCAGCAGTTTGTTTTTCGGGAGGGAGTACGAGCAGTACTTC.